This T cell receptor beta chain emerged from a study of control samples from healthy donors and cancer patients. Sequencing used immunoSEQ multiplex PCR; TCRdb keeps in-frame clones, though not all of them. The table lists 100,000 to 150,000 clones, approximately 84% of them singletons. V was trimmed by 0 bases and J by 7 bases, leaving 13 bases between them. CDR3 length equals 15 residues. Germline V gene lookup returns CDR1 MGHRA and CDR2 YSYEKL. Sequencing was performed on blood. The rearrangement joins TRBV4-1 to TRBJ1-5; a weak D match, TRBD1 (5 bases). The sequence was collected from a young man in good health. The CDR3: CASSQEKGLRQPQHF. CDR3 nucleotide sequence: TGCGCCAGCAGCCAAGAAAAGGGGCTGAGACAGCCCCAGCATTTT.